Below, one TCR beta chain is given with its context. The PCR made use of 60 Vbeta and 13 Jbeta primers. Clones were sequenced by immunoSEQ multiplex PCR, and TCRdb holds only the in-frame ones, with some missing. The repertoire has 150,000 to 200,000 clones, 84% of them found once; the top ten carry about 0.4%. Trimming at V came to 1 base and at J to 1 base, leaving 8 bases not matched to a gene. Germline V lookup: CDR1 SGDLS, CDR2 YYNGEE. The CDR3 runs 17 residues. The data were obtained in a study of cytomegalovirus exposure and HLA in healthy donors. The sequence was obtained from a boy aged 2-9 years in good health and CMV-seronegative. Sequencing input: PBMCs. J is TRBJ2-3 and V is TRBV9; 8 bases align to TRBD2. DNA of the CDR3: TGTGCCAGCAGCGTAAGGGGAGCGGGACTAGGCACAGATACGCAGTATTTT. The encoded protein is CASSVRGAGLGTDTQYF.